Presented here are 13 T cell receptor beta chains from one specimen sequenced in a study of OX40 agonist ivuxolimab in advanced cancers. Library preparation employed the immunoSEQ multiplex PCR assay. Sourced from immuneACCESS, this table was stored by TCRdb with only in-frame sequences that have V and J called. A share of the clones is absent; for the studies checked, an unresolved V gene accounts for under half, and the remainder has no known explanation. The sample table shows roughly 100,000 clones, and about nine tenths are seen once. The top ten hold approximately 0.49% of the sample. The source material was CD4+ or CD8+ T cells sorted from blood, sampled in a trial of the OX40 agonist ivuxolimab. The receptors originated from an adult with an advanced solid tumor such as melanoma, head and neck, liver or kidney cancer.

In this sample, this clone turned up once. The chain recombines TRBV2 with TRBJ2-1; 9 nucleotides align to TRBD1. The V gene end was trimmed by 3 bases and the J gene end by 7 bases; junction bases not matched to a gene: 7. CDR1 is SNHLY and CDR2 is FYNNEI in the germline V gene. The CDR3 loop spans 15 amino acids. The CDR3 spells CASSEGQGGPNEQFF. In DNA form, the CDR3 reads TGTGCCAGCAGTGAGGGACAGGGAGGACCGAATGAGCAGTTCTTC.

The chain employs TRBV19 and TRBJ1-1, with 8 bases fitting TRBD1. The CDR3 is 13 residues long. V was clipped by 5 bases and J by 7 bases; unmatched bases: 6. Per germline, CDR1 LNHDA and CDR2 SQIVND (reference sequence). The CDR3 region has the DNA TGTGCCAGTAGTCCCCAGGGGGCCAATGAAGCTTTCTTT. Protein product: CASSPQGANEAFF.

The chain uses TRBV5-1 and TRBJ2-5, with D perhaps matching TRBD2 (5 bases). Per germline, CDR1 SGHRS and CDR2 YFSETQ. The CDR3 is made up of 14 amino acids. V lost 0 bases and J 3 bases, leaving 9 bases between the germline ends. CDR3 DNA: TGCGCCAGCAGCTTGGGTGTGACTAAAGAGACCCAGTACTTC. Amino acid sequence: CASSLGVTKETQYF.

Remarks on this clone: One junction end disagrees with the germline gene, perhaps due to a read error. The chain links TRBV2 to TRBJ2-5; tentatively, D is TRBD1 (6 bases). From germline, CDR1 is SNHLY and CDR2 FYNNEI. CDR3 length: 15 residues. CDR3 protein: CASTETGNTVETQYF. CDR3 DNA: TGTGCCAGCACTGAAACAGGGAACACGGTGGAGACCCAGTACTTC.

V and J are TRBV28 and TRBJ1-5; D uncertain. V lost 4 bases and J 9 bases, leaving 16 bases between the germline ends. This CDR3 region has 14 residues. Germline V gene lookup returns CDR1 MDHEN and CDR2 SYDVKM. DNA of the CDR3: TGTGCCAGCAGTTCCCCGGGCAGAGTGATGCCCCAGCATTTT. It translates to CASSSPGRVMPQHF.

The chain uses TRBV19 and TRBJ2-6, with 8 nucleotides matching TRBD1. Germline values: CDR1 LNHDA, CDR2 SQIVND (reference sequence). CDR3 length: 17 amino acids. Losses at the gene ends were 2 bases for V and 2 bases for J; bases not matched to a gene: 5. Written as DNA, the CDR3 is TGTGCCAGTAGTATAAGGACAGGGAGCACTGGGGCCAACGTCCTGACTTTC. It specifies CASSIRTGSTGANVLTF.

The chain joins TRBV7-2 to TRBJ2-5, with D maybe TRBD1 (5 bases). Trimming took off 6 bases at V and 1 base at J, with 12 bases between the two ends. Per germline, CDR1 SGHTA and CDR2 FQGNSA. CDR3 length: 14 amino acids. CDR3: CASSFRTSQETQYF. CDR3 coding DNA: TGTGCCAGCAGTTTTAGGACAAGCCAAGAGACCCAGTACTTC.

This chain connects TRBV7-3 to TRBJ1-1; possibly TRBD1 for D (5 bases). Trimming cost V 3 bases and J 5 bases, with 19 bases left between them. The CDR3 is 16 residues long. CDR1 and CDR2 from the germline V gene are SGHTA and FQGTGA. The CDR3, as DNA: TGTGCCAGCAGCTTGGTGGGGGGTACCGGGAAGACTGAAGCTTTCTTT. Its translation is CASSLVGGTGKTEAFF.

This chain links TRBV9 with TRBJ2-6; possible D gene TRBD2, 5 bases. The CDR3 is made up of 15 amino acids. Germline CDR1 and CDR2: SGDLS and YYNGEE. V was trimmed by 0 bases and J by 4 bases, leaving 8 bases between them. The CDR3 here is CASSVGGSGANVLTF. CDR3 bases: TGTGCCAGCAGCGTAGGAGGGTCCGGGGCCAACGTCCTGACTTTC.

The genes are TRBV2 and TRBJ1-4; D is unclear. Trimming stripped 5 bases from V and 5 bases from J, with 3 bases between. CDR3 length: 11 residues. CDR1 SNHLY and CDR2 FYNNEI come from the germline V gene. CDR3 nucleotide sequence: TGTGCCAGCAGTCTAAATGAAAAACTGTTTTTT. Encoded protein: CASSLNEKLFF.

V gene TRBV15 combines with J gene TRBJ2-4; D is unclear. The V end lost 5 bases, the J end lost 0 bases, and 5 bases lay between the germline ends. Germline CDR1 LNHNV, CDR2 YYDKDF (reference sequence). The CDR3 extends over 13 amino acids. The CDR3 region has the DNA TGTGCCACCAGCGTACTAGCCAAAAACATTCAGTACTTC. As protein: CATSVLAKNIQYF.

The J gene is TRBJ2-5, the V gene TRBV5-1; D is ambiguous. The CDR3 consists of 15 residues. V was trimmed by 1 base and J by 3 bases, leaving 13 bases between them. Germline CDR1 and CDR2: SGHRS and YFSETQ. The CDR3 loop reads CASSLYYTPKETQYF. CDR3 DNA sequence: TGCGCCAGCAGCTTGTACTATACCCCAAAAGAGACCCAGTACTTC. Full variable domain (remainder filled in from reference TRBV5-1 and TRBJ2-5): KAGVTQTPRYLIKTRGQQVTLSCSPISGHRSVSWYQQTPGQGLQFLFEYFSETQRNKGNFPGRFSGRQFSNSRSEMNVSTLELGDSALYLCASSLYYTPKETQYFGPGTRLLVL.

CDR3 in amino acids: CASRKASGVYNEQFF. The DNA for the CDR3 is TGTGCCAGCAGAAAAGCTAGCGGGGTATACAATGAGCAGTTCTTC. The chain is built from TRBV5-4 and TRBJ2-1; TRBD2 matches 9 bases. Germline assignment: CDR1 SGHNT and CDR2 YYREEE (reference sequence). The junction had 7 bases not matched to a gene; V was cut back by 5 bases and J by 4 bases. This CDR3 has 15 amino acids.